These T cell receptor beta chains were read from a single sample in a study of T cell repertoires in cytomegalovirus infection. Each CDR3 protein is one row after TCRdb ran MiXCR on the reads. The repertoire holds more than 400,000 distinct CDR3 sequences, about 26% seen once, with about 13% in the top ten. Sequenced input: PBMCs. These receptors all stem from a human donor in good health (CMV status not recorded). Some clones in this sample may be carry-over from other donors' samples. Both conserved end residues are part of each CDR3. D genes are given only for firm matches. The listing skips clone size in some rows; elsewhere it reads once, few, many or a size class.

many,TRBJ1-1,TRBV7-8,-,CASSLSAGSGTEAFF,TGTGCCAGCAGCTTATCTGCAGGGTCGGGTACTGAAGCTTTCTTT
few,TRBJ2-7,TRBV6-2/TRBV6-3,-,CASSARDNTYEQYF,TGTGCCAGCAGTGCCAGGGACAATACTTACGAGCAGTACTTC
many,TRBJ1-2,TRBV7-2,-,CASSLDRDYGYTF,TGTGCCAGCAGCTTAGACCGGGACTATGGCTACACCTTC
medium-sized,TRBJ2-5,TRBV2,-,CASRGWGGRETQYF,TGTGCCAGCAGAGGCTGGGGGGGGCGAGAGACCCAGTACTTC
-,TRBJ2-7,TRBV27,TRBD1,CASSLAGQGSEQYF,TGTGCCAGCAGTTTAGCGGGACAGGGTTCCGAGCAGTACTTC
-,TRBJ2-1,TRBV20-1,TRBD2,CSGSGRLDEQFF,TGCAGTGGGAGCGGGAGGTTGGATGAGCAGTTCTTC
-,TRBJ2-1,TRBV6-2/TRBV6-3,-,CASSYMIGQGGEQFF,TGTGCCAGCAGTTACATGATTGGCCAGGGAGGTGAGCAGTTCTTC
-,TRBJ2-1,TRBV2,TRBD2,CASSDRAGVTNEQFF,TGTGCCAGCAGTGATCGAGCGGGAGTTACCAATGAGCAGTTCTTC
-,TRBJ2-5,TRBV5-1,-,CASSFSVGVQETQYF,TGCGCCAGCAGCTTTAGCGTTGGGGTTCAAGAGACCCAGTACTTC
few,TRBJ1-4,TRBV12-3/TRBV12-4,TRBD1,CASSSPRTGRAEKLFF,TGTGCCAGCAGTTCCCCCCGGACAGGGAGGGCTGAAAAACTGTTTTTT
few,TRBJ2-7,TRBV7-6,-,CASSSGTGTYEQYF,TGTGCCAGCAGCTCCGGGACTGGAACCTACGAGCAGTACTTC
-,TRBJ2-2,TRBV19,TRBD2,CASSRVAGETGELFF,TGTGCCAGTAGTCGGGTAGCGGGAGAGACCGGGGAGCTGTTTTTT
few,TRBJ1-5,TRBV28,-,CASSRDFQPQHF,TGTGCCAGCAGTCGGGACTTTCAGCCCCAGCATTTT
many,TRBJ2-5,TRBV7-8,TRBD1,CASSLRQGQTQYF,TGTGCCAGCAGCCTACGACAGGGGCAGACCCAGTACTTC
many,TRBJ2-1,TRBV19,TRBD2,CASSIRTSGYNEQFF,TGTGCCAGTAGTATCCGGACTAGCGGGTACAATGAGCAGTTCTTC
once,TRBJ2-1,TRBV5-4,TRBD2,CASSLRTSGRDEQFF,TGTGCCAGCAGCTTGCGAACTAGCGGGAGGGATGAGCAGTTCTTC
-,TRBJ2-3,TRBV29-1,-,CSVAGTVSTDTQYF,TGCAGCGTTGCTGGGACGGTTAGCACAGATACGCAGTATTTT
-,TRBJ2-1,TRBV6-2/TRBV6-3,TRBD2,CASSLTSVEQFF,TGTGCCAGCAGCTTAACTAGCGTTGAGCAGTTCTTC
-,TRBJ1-1,TRBV6-2/TRBV6-3,TRBD1,CASSYRKTGGYTEAFF,TGTGCCAGCAGTTACCGGAAGACAGGGGGCTACACTGAAGCTTTCTTT
-,TRBJ2-1,TRBV11-3,-,CASSLENGDEQFF,TGTGCCAGCAGCTTAGAGAACGGGGATGAGCAGTTCTTC
-,TRBJ2-1,TRBV27,TRBD2,CASSPKREKYEQFF,TGTGCCAGCAGCCCGAAGCGGGAGAAATATGAGCAGTTCTTC
few,TRBJ2-3,TRBV6-5,TRBD2,CASRTLAGVVDTQYF,TGTGCCAGCAGAACTCTAGCGGGAGTTGTAGATACGCAGTATTTT
many,TRBJ2-2,TRBV7-8,-,CASSFGDRATSGFTGELFF,TGTGCCAGCAGCTTCGGGGACAGGGCGACTAGCGGGTTTACCGGGGAGCTGTTTTTT
few,TRBJ2-3,TRBV29-1,TRBD2,CSTLASGVSTDTQYF,TGCAGCACCCTGGCTAGCGGGGTTAGCACAGATACGCAGTATTTT
few,TRBJ1-5,TRBV24-1,-,CATSDGSDSNQPQHF,TGTGCCACCAGTGATGGCAGCGATAGCAATCAGCCCCAGCATTTT
-,TRBJ1-4,TRBV6-5,-,CASSPWGPNEKLFF,TGTGCCAGCAGTCCCTGGGGGCCAAATGAAAAACTGTTTTTT
many,TRBJ2-3,TRBV12-5,-,CASGRIAPITDTQYF,TGTGCTAGTGGGAGGATAGCCCCAATCACAGATACGCAGTATTTT
many,TRBJ2-3,TRBV7-2,-,CASSLSMTSDTQYF,TGTGCCAGCAGCCTTTCGATGACGTCAGATACGCAGTATTTT
few,TRBJ2-1,TRBV19,TRBD2,CASTSTSLVYNEQFF,TGTGCCAGTACCTCGACTAGCTTGGTCTACAATGAGCAGTTCTTC
few,TRBJ2-4,TRBV7-9,TRBD2,CASSSELAGGSLAKNIQYF,TGTGCCAGCAGCTCCGAATTAGCGGGAGGGTCCTTAGCCAAAAACATTCAGTACTTC
-,TRBJ1-1,TRBV9,-,CASSRQNRELGPEAFF,TGTGCCAGCAGCCGACAGAACAGGGAATTGGGACCTGAAGCTTTCTTT
many,TRBJ2-5,TRBV7-8,TRBD2,CASSLRLAGPFQETQYF,TGTGCCAGCAGCTTGCGGCTAGCGGGACCTTTCCAAGAGACCCAGTACTTC
few,TRBJ2-2,TRBV4-1,-,CASSQDSRNTGELFF,TGCGCCAGCAGCCAAGATTCTCGGAACACCGGGGAGCTGTTTTTT
-,TRBJ1-1,TRBV11-2,-,CASSLVGGAAEAFF,TGTGCCAGCAGCTTAGTCGGGGGCGCCGCTGAAGCTTTCTTT
-,TRBJ1-5,TRBV6-1,TRBD1,CASSETGRGSNQPQHF,TGTGCCAGCAGCGAGACAGGGAGGGGTAGCAATCAGCCCCAGCATTTT
few,TRBJ1-1,TRBV5-1,-,CASSTYRGRGTEAFF,TGCGCCAGCAGCACCTATAGAGGGCGGGGAACTGAAGCTTTCTTT
few,TRBJ1-3,TRBV19,-,CASSRTAGNTIYF,TGTGCCAGTAGCCGGACAGCTGGAAACACCATATATTTT
few,TRBJ2-5,TRBV11-2,-,CASARIDGKETQYF,TGTGCCAGCGCCAGGATCGACGGCAAAGAGACCCAGTACTTC
many,TRBJ1-1,TRBV19,-,CASSLGDTGNTEAFF,TGTGCCAGTAGTCTCGGGGACACCGGGAACACTGAAGCTTTCTTT
-,TRBJ2-2,TRBV12-3/TRBV12-4,TRBD2,CASITGLAGYTGELFF,TGTGCCAGCATTACAGGACTAGCGGGGTACACCGGGGAGCTGTTTTTT
few,TRBJ1-5,TRBV24-1,-,CATSLGRWQPQHF,TGTGCCACCAGTCTCGGTCGATGGCAGCCCCAGCATTTT
few,TRBJ1-4,TRBV12-5,TRBD1,CASGSGTGGDEKLFF,TGTGCTAGTGGTTCTGGGACAGGTGGGGATGAAAAACTGTTTTTT
few,TRBJ1-2,TRBV2,-,CASSGYKTRNNYGYTF,TGTGCCAGCAGCGGTTATAAGACCAGGAATAACTATGGCTACACCTTC
many,TRBJ2-3,TRBV7-2,TRBD2,CASSQRGGTDTQYF,TGTGCCAGCAGCCAGCGGGGGGGCACAGATACGCAGTATTTT
many,TRBJ2-1,TRBV6-2/TRBV6-3,TRBD2,CASSYPKPGTNSYNEQFF,TGTGCCAGCAGTTACCCTAAACCCGGGACTAACTCCTACAATGAGCAGTTCTTC
-,TRBJ2-2,TRBV27,TRBD1,CASSLTGGRTGELFF,TGTGCCAGCAGTTTAACAGGGGGTAGAACCGGGGAGCTGTTTTTT
once,TRBJ1-2,TRBV19,-,CASSMGSYTF,TGTGCCAGTAGTATGGGTTCCTACACCTTC
many,TRBJ1-2,TRBV7-9,-,CASKGQGHGYTF,TGTGCCAGCAAAGGGCAGGGGCATGGCTACACCTTC
-,TRBJ1-2,TRBV28,-,CASRRGDRDDYGYTF,TGTGCCAGCAGACGAGGCGACAGAGACGACTATGGCTACACCTTC
few,TRBJ2-1,TRBV7-2,-,CASSLGLIYEQFF,TGTGCCAGCAGCTTAGGTCTAATATATGAGCAGTTCTTC
few,TRBJ2-3,TRBV4-1,TRBD2,CASSQAPLAGGIDTQYF,TGCGCCAGCAGCCAAGCCCCACTAGCGGGAGGGATAGATACGCAGTATTTT
-,TRBJ2-1,TRBV19,TRBD2,CASRRRGGHEQFF,TGTGCCAGTAGAAGACGGGGGGGCCACGAGCAGTTCTTC